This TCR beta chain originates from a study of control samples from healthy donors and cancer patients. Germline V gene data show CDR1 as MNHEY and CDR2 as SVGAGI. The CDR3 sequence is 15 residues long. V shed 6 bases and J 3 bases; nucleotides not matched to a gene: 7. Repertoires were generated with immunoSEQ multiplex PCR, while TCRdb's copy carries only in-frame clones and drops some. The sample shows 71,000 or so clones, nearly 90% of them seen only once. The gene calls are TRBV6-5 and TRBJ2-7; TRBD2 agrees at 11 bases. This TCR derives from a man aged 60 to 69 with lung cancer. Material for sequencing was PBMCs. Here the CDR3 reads CASSLLAGVIYEQYV. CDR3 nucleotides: TGTGCCAGCAGCCTACTAGCGGGGGTGATCTACGAGCAGTACGTC.